The 17 T cell receptor beta chains below all came from one sample that was sequenced in a study of blood T cell repertoires in COVID-19. This table comes from immunoSEQ multiplex PCR, and its TCRdb copy is limited to in-frame clones, with some not included. Here the sample spans about 230,000 clones, approximately 83% being singletons. The material sequenced was peripheral blood. The source of these receptors is a man aged 35 to 55 with acute or convalescent COVID-19.

This chain joins TRBV30 and TRBJ1-5, with 7 bases lining up with TRBD1. The V gene's germline CDR1 is GTSNPN and CDR2 SVGIG (reference sequence). V lost 5 bases to trimming and J lost 6 bases; unmatched junction nucleotides: 7. The CDR3 contains 13 residues. CDR3 protein: CAWVTGIGQPQHF. As DNA, the CDR3 is TGTGCCTGGGTGACAGGGATAGGTCAGCCCCAGCATTTT.

The chain recombines TRBV5-5 with TRBJ1-2; D gene unclear. Germline V gene data show CDR1 as SGHKS and CDR2 as YYEKEE (reference sequence). Trimming took 0 bases from V and 5 from J, leaving 14 bases between them. This CDR3 contains 15 residues. The DNA for the CDR3 is TGTGCCAGCAGCTTGGTCGGTAGGAGGGATTATGGCTACACCTTC. This codes for CASSLVGRRDYGYTF. Using reference TRBV5-5 and TRBJ1-2 for the parts outside the CDR3, the full variable domain is DAGVTQSPTHLIKTRGQQVTLRCSPISGHKSVSWYQQVLGQGPQFIFQYYEKEERGRGNFPDRFSARQFPNYSSELNVNALLLGDSALYLCASSLVGRRDYGYTFGSGTRLTVV.

V gene TRBV11-2 combines with J gene TRBJ1-1, with 7 bases fitting TRBD1. Germline trimming cut 3 bases from V and 6 bases from J; bases unmatched to any gene: 7. Germline V gene lookup returns CDR1 SGHAT and CDR2 FQNNGV. This CDR3 has 14 amino acids. The CDR3 loop reads CASSFGWGTAEAFF. CDR3 DNA: TGTGCCAGCAGCTTCGGCTGGGGGACAGCTGAAGCTTTCTTT.

The rearrangement uses TRBV5-6 and TRBJ2-3; no clear D. The V end was cut by 7 bases, the J end by 2 bases, with 5 bases between. This CDR3 is built from 11 residues. The germline gives CDR1 SGHDT, CDR2 YYEEEE. The CDR3 region has the DNA TGTGCCAGCGTAGCCACAGATACGCAGTATTTT. This gives the protein CASVATDTQYF.

V is TRBV18 and J is TRBJ1-2, with D possibly matching TRBD1 (6 bases). CDR1 and CDR2 from the germline V gene are KGHSH and LQKENI. Trimming stripped 8 bases from V and 3 bases from J, with 13 bases between. The CDR3 loop spans 13 amino acids. CDR3 sequence reads: CASQSRGYYGYTF. The CDR3 coding sequence is TGTGCCAGCCAGAGCAGGGGCTACTATGGCTACACCTTC. The full variable domain, completed using reference TRBV18 and TRBJ1-2, is NAGVMQNPRHLVRRRGQEARLRCSPMKGHSHVYWYRQLPEEGLKFMVYLQKENIIDESGMPKERFSAEFPKEGPSILRIQQVVRGDSAAYFCASQSRGYYGYTFGSGTRLTVV.

The J gene is TRBJ1-2, the V gene TRBV7-2; no firm D call. CDR1 SGHTA and CDR2 FQGNSA come from the germline V gene. Trimming left V 0 bases short and J 2 bases short, with 10 bases between. This CDR3 comprises 15 residues. This CDR3 reads CASSLANPSNYGYTF. Here the CDR3 DNA reads TGTGCCAGCAGCTTAGCGAACCCGAGCAACTATGGCTACACCTTC.

This rearrangement joins TRBV30 to TRBJ2-5, with 12 bases aligning to TRBD2. This CDR3 is built from 14 residues. The trim removed 5 bases at V and 4 bases at J, leaving 5 bases unmatched. Germline V gene lookup returns CDR1 GTSNPN and CDR2 SVGIG (reference sequence). CDR3 residues: CAWDSGLAGETQYF. CDR3 DNA: TGTGCCTGGGACTCGGGACTAGCGGGAGAGACCCAGTACTTC.

V is TRBV29-1 and J is TRBJ2-1, with 14 bases aligning to TRBD2. CDR1 and CDR2 from the germline V gene are SQVTM and ANQGSEA. V shed 6 bases, J shed 7 bases, and the junction held 20 bases outside the gene matches. CDR3 length equals 19 residues. The CDR3 region has the DNA TGCAGCGTCATCCCCGGGACTAGCGGGAGAAGCCCTCATTCGAATGAGCAGTTCTTC. Its translation is CSVIPGTSGRSPHSNEQFF.

The chain has TRBV6-2 or TRBV6-3 and TRBJ1-2, with a tentative D call TRBD1 (5 bases). Germline V gene lookup returns CDR1 MNHEY and CDR2 SVGEGT. The CDR3 has 16 residues. With 5 bases removed from V and 4 bases from J, the gap between germline ends came to 20 bases. CDR3 protein: CASSKWTGTNVYGYTF. CDR3 DNA sequence: TGTGCCAGCAGTAAATGGACTGGGACTAATGTCTATGGCTACACCTTC.

V is TRBV3-1 (or the pseudogene TRBV3-2) and J is TRBJ1-1; no clear D. The CDR3 runs 14 residues. CDR1 is LGHDT and CDR2 is YNNKEL in the germline V gene (reference sequence). V lost 4 bases to trimming and J lost 1 base, with 10 bases between them. This CDR3 reads CASSRLGRNTEAFF. In DNA, the CDR3 is TGTGCCAGCAGCCGTCTCGGTAGGAACACTGAAGCTTTCTTT.

The genes are TRBV9 and TRBJ2-3, with TRBD2 as a possible D gene (6 bases). Trimming left V 4 bases short and J 2 bases short, with 11 bases between. Germline V gene data show CDR1 as SGDLS and CDR2 as YYNGEE. This CDR3 spans 14 amino acids. The CDR3 spells CASSFSGYTDTQYF. In DNA, the CDR3 is TGTGCCAGCAGCTTTAGCGGATACACAGATACGCAGTATTTT.

This clone was seen just once. V usage is TRBV18 and J usage is TRBJ2-2; TRBD2 agrees at 9 bases. The junction had 20 bases not matched to a gene; V was cut back by 6 bases and J by 3 bases. Germline-derived CDR1 and CDR2 are KGHSH and LQKENI. The CDR3 consists of 20 residues. CDR3 sequence: CASSLTPLAGTARHTGELFF. Here the CDR3 DNA reads TGTGCCAGCTCCCTCACCCCCCTAGCGGGAACAGCCCGACACACCGGGGAGCTGTTTTTT.

This clone was counted between two and nine times. V is TRBV6-5 and J is TRBJ1-3; 9 nucleotides line up with TRBD1. In germline, CDR1 is MNHEY, CDR2 SVGAGI. The junction had 6 bases not matched to a gene; V was cut back by 8 bases and J by 7 bases. The CDR3 has 13 residues. The CDR3 coding sequence is TGTGCCAGCGGGACAGGGCGCCTCAACACCATATATTTT. Translated, it gives CASGTGRLNTIYF.

This sequence joins TRBV30 and TRBJ2-1; 8 bases align to TRBD2. The germline V gene has CDR1 GTSNPN and CDR2 SVGIG (reference sequence). The CDR3 spans 16 residues. Germline trimming cut 0 bases from V and 9 bases from J; bases unmatched to any gene: 13. The CDR3: CAWSVPWTSSLSEQFF. The CDR3 region has the DNA TGTGCCTGGAGTGTTCCCTGGACTAGCTCTCTTTCTGAGCAGTTCTTC.

V and J are TRBV5-1 and TRBJ1-2; 11 nucleotides line up with TRBD1. J lost 6 bases, V lost 4 bases, and 11 bases had no gene match. The CDR3 has 16 amino acids. Per the germline V gene, CDR1 is SGHRS and CDR2 is YFSETQ. CDR3: CASSPHTGQGADGYTF. The CDR3 coding sequence is TGCGCCAGCAGCCCACACACCGGACAGGGGGCGGATGGCTACACCTTC.

This clone was counted only a few times. CDR3 bases: TGTGCCTGGAGTGCCGGACTAGAAGGAAATGAGCAGTTCTTC. Translation gives CAWSAGLEGNEQFF. The genes are TRBV30 and TRBJ2-1; 7 bases fit TRBD2. The CDR3 is 14 residues long. Germline-derived CDR1 and CDR2 are GTSNPN and SVGIG (reference sequence). J gave up 7 bases and V 1 base, and 7 bases lay outside the gene matches.

This clone was detected only a few times. This chain links TRBV7-9 with TRBJ2-1; 8 nucleotides agree with TRBD2. With V trimmed by 5 bases and J by 1 base, 7 bases remained unmatched. The CDR3 contains 16 residues. Germline values: CDR1 SEHNR, CDR2 FQNEAQ (reference sequence). In nucleotides, the CDR3 is TGTGCCAGCAGCCGAGGGCGGGAGGCGTCCTACAATGAGCAGTTCTTC. Amino acids: CASSRGREASYNEQFF. The full variable domain, rest sourced from reference TRBV7-9 and TRBJ2-1, is DTGVSQNPRHKITKRGQNVTFRCDPISEHNRLYWYRQTLGQGPEFLTYFQNEAQLEKSRLLSDRFSAERPKGSFSTLEIQRTEQGDSAMYLCASSRGREASYNEQFFGPGTRLTVL.